This is a list of T cell receptor beta chains from one sample in a study of identical twins. TCRdb processed the 5' RACE reads anew with MiXCR; each CDR3 protein has one entry. Of some 500,000 distinct CDR3 sequences listed, roughly 13% are singletons. This sample also appeared in a second study, on yellow fever vaccine responses in identical twins.

Material: CD4+ T cells sorted from blood. The source is a woman aged 18-30 years in good health. The CDR3 runs from the conserved cysteine through the conserved F or W. Fields, in order: CDR3 length, clone size, D gene, J gene, V gene, CDR3 DNA, CDR3 protein. The D gene is left open where the match is weak. Some rows have no size entry. The others give once, few or many, or a class for an expanded clone.

len: 14; abundance: few; d_gene: NA; j_gene: TRBJ2-5; v_gene: TRBV2; CDR3nt: TGTGCCAGCAGTGGGGACTCCACAGTACAGACCCAGTACTTC; CDR3aa: CASSGDSTVQTQYF
len: 15; abundance: few; d_gene: NA; j_gene: TRBJ2-2; v_gene: TRBV20-1; CDR3nt: TGCAGTGCTAGAGATCCCAGCGGGAACACCGGGGAGCTGTTTTTT; CDR3aa: CSARDPSGNTGELFF
len: 17; abundance: few; d_gene: TRBD2; j_gene: TRBJ2-3; v_gene: TRBV5-8; CDR3nt: TGTGCCAGCAGCTCCGGCCTCCTAGCGGGGGGCACAGATACGCAGTATTTT; CDR3aa: CASSSGLLAGGTDTQYF
len: 13; abundance: many; d_gene: NA; j_gene: TRBJ2-5; v_gene: TRBV29-1; CDR3nt: TGCAGCGTTGGTCAGATCGTAACCGAGACCCAGTACTTC; CDR3aa: CSVGQIVTETQYF
len: 14; abundance: NA; d_gene: NA; j_gene: TRBJ1-2; v_gene: TRBV4-2; CDR3nt: TGTGCCAGCAGCCAAGGCGTAGCTAACTATGGCTACACCTTC; CDR3aa: CASSQGVANYGYTF
len: 13; abundance: few; d_gene: NA; j_gene: TRBJ2-7; v_gene: TRBV6-5; CDR3nt: TGTGCCAGCAGCATTACTATGGGGTACGAGCAGTACTTC; CDR3aa: CASSITMGYEQYF
len: 15; abundance: NA; d_gene: TRBD1; j_gene: TRBJ2-4; v_gene: TRBV4-3; CDR3nt: TGCGCCAGCAGCCAAGTGGACAGGGAAAGTAACATTCAGTACTTC; CDR3aa: CASSQVDRESNIQYF
len: 16; abundance: few; d_gene: TRBD1; j_gene: TRBJ2-7; v_gene: TRBV9; CDR3nt: TGTGCCAGCAGCGAGGGTTTCGGACAGGGTCTTTACGAGCAGTACTTC; CDR3aa: CASSEGFGQGLYEQYF
len: 15; abundance: few; d_gene: TRBD1; j_gene: TRBJ1-3; v_gene: TRBV20-1; CDR3nt: TGCAGTGCTAGACCGCAGACAGGGGGGGGAAACACCATATATTTT; CDR3aa: CSARPQTGGGNTIYF
len: 15; abundance: many; d_gene: TRBD2; j_gene: TRBJ2-7; v_gene: TRBV7-8; CDR3nt: TGTGCCAGCAGCTTATCTAGCGGGGGTCCCTACGAGCAGTACTTC; CDR3aa: CASSLSSGGPYEQYF
len: 11; abundance: few; d_gene: NA; j_gene: TRBJ2-7; v_gene: TRBV3-1; CDR3nt: TGTGCCAGCAGCCAAGCGAGTGACTTCCACTTC; CDR3aa: CASSQASDFHF
len: 17; abundance: NA; d_gene: NA; j_gene: TRBJ2-5; v_gene: TRBV20-1; CDR3nt: TGCTGTGCTAGAGTCGTTGGGGCTAGTATCTACCAAGAGACCCAGTACTTC; CDR3aa: CCARVVGASIYQETQYF
len: 15; abundance: NA; d_gene: NA; j_gene: TRBJ2-1; v_gene: TRBV5-1; CDR3nt: TGCGCCAGCAGCTTGGCGGGAGCGGACTACAATGAGCAGTTCTTC; CDR3aa: CASSLAGADYNEQFF
len: 17; abundance: NA; d_gene: NA; j_gene: TRBJ2-1; v_gene: TRBV3-1; CDR3nt: TGTGCCAGCAGCCAAGGGCGTGTGTCCAGGCCCTACAATGAGCAGTTCTTC; CDR3aa: CASSQGRVSRPYNEQFF
len: 15; abundance: few; d_gene: NA; j_gene: TRBJ1-3; v_gene: TRBV5-1; CDR3nt: TGCGCCAGCAGCTTGGCTACGCCGGCCGGGGAGGCCATATATTTT; CDR3aa: CASSLATPAGEAIYF
len: 16; abundance: few; d_gene: TRBD1; j_gene: TRBJ2-5; v_gene: TRBV6-5; CDR3nt: TGTGCCAGCAGTTTTACCGGGACAGCTTTACGGGAGACCCAGTACTTC; CDR3aa: CASSFTGTALRETQYF
len: 15; abundance: many; d_gene: NA; j_gene: TRBJ2-3; v_gene: TRBV7-6; CDR3nt: TGTGCCAGCAGCAGAGCGGCAGGTAGCACAGATACGCAGTATTTT; CDR3aa: CASSRAAGSTDTQYF
len: 18; abundance: NA; d_gene: TRBD2; j_gene: TRBJ2-1; v_gene: TRBV4-3; CDR3nt: TGCGCCAGCAGCCAAGAAGCAACAGGAGGACTAGAGAACAATGAGCAGTTCTTC; CDR3aa: CASSQEATGGLENNEQFF
len: 15; abundance: few; d_gene: NA; j_gene: TRBJ2-3; v_gene: TRBV6-1; CDR3nt: TGTGCCAGCAGGCAGGAGGTTAGATACACAGATACGCAGTATTTT; CDR3aa: CASRQEVRYTDTQYF
len: 13; abundance: NA; d_gene: NA; j_gene: TRBJ2-3; v_gene: TRBV11-3; CDR3nt: TGTGCCAGCAGCTTAAGGCTAGCAGATACGCAGTATTTT; CDR3aa: CASSLRLADTQYF
len: 16; abundance: NA; d_gene: NA; j_gene: TRBJ2-7; v_gene: TRBV6-2/TRBV6-3; CDR3nt: TGTGCCAGCAGTTACTATCGCGCCGGACTACGCTACGAGCAGTACTTC; CDR3aa: CASSYYRAGLRYEQYF
len: 14; abundance: few; d_gene: NA; j_gene: TRBJ1-4; v_gene: TRBV20-1; CDR3nt: TGCAGTGCTAGGGAAGGACAGCTGGGGGAAAAACTGTTTTTT; CDR3aa: CSAREGQLGEKLFF
len: 15; abundance: NA; d_gene: TRBD1; j_gene: TRBJ2-7; v_gene: TRBV28; CDR3nt: TGTGCCAGCGGTAAAACAGGGGGCCTTTCTCGGGAGCAGTACTTC; CDR3aa: CASGKTGGLSREQYF
len: 12; abundance: few; d_gene: TRBD1; j_gene: TRBJ1-2; v_gene: TRBV20-1; CDR3nt: TGCAGTGCTAGAACAGGGGAGTATGGCTACACCTTC; CDR3aa: CSARTGEYGYTF
len: 16; abundance: NA; d_gene: NA; j_gene: TRBJ2-1; v_gene: TRBV14; CDR3nt: TGTGCCAGCAGCCAAAAGCCCTCCCTAGGCGACAATGAGCAGTTCTTC; CDR3aa: CASSQKPSLGDNEQFF
len: 17; abundance: many; d_gene: TRBD2; j_gene: TRBJ2-2; v_gene: TRBV12-3/TRBV12-4; CDR3nt: TGTGCCAGCACCCCTTTTGCGGGGGGCGCGAACACCGGGGAGCTGTTTTTT; CDR3aa: CASTPFAGGANTGELFF
len: 17; abundance: NA; d_gene: NA; j_gene: TRBJ2-6; v_gene: TRBV9; CDR3nt: TGTGCCAGCAGCGATCGACTGGCTTTGGCTGGGGCCAACGTCCTGACTTTC; CDR3aa: CASSDRLALAGANVLTF
len: 15; abundance: few; d_gene: TRBD1; j_gene: TRBJ2-3; v_gene: TRBV5-1; CDR3nt: TGCGCCAGCAGCTCATGGACAGGAAACACAGATACGCAGTATTTT; CDR3aa: CASSSWTGNTDTQYF
len: 15; abundance: NA; d_gene: NA; j_gene: TRBJ1-5; v_gene: TRBV25-1; CDR3nt: TGTGCCAGCAGTGCCTACGGGACCCCCAATCAGCCCCAGCATTTT; CDR3aa: CASSAYGTPNQPQHF
len: 15; abundance: NA; d_gene: TRBD1; j_gene: TRBJ1-5; v_gene: TRBV3-1; CDR3nt: TGTGCCAGCAGCCAAGATACAGGGGTCCTTCAGCCCCAGCATTTT; CDR3aa: CASSQDTGVLQPQHF
len: 15; abundance: NA; d_gene: TRBD1; j_gene: TRBJ1-6; v_gene: TRBV10-2; CDR3nt: TGCGCCAGCAGTGATTCTCGACAGGGAGGCTCACCCCTCCACTTT; CDR3aa: CASSDSRQGGSPLHF
len: 13; abundance: many; d_gene: TRBD1; j_gene: TRBJ2-1; v_gene: TRBV2; CDR3nt: TGTGCCAGCAGTAAGGGACAGTACAATGAGCAGTTCTTC; CDR3aa: CASSKGQYNEQFF
len: 16; abundance: NA; d_gene: TRBD2; j_gene: TRBJ2-2; v_gene: TRBV5-1; CDR3nt: TGCGCCAGCAGCAAAACGACTAGCGGGAACACCGGGGAGCTGTTTTTT; CDR3aa: CASSKTTSGNTGELFF
len: 11; abundance: few; d_gene: NA; j_gene: TRBJ2-1; v_gene: TRBV29-1; CDR3nt: TGCAGCCCTGGCGGACCAAATGAGCAGTTCTTC; CDR3aa: CSPGGPNEQFF
len: 14; abundance: NA; d_gene: NA; j_gene: TRBJ1-1; v_gene: TRBV12-3/TRBV12-4; CDR3nt: TGTGCCAGCATTCAACAGGCGAGGGGCACTGAAGCTTTCTTT; CDR3aa: CASIQQARGTEAFF
len: 12; abundance: few; d_gene: NA; j_gene: TRBJ1-1; v_gene: TRBV20-1; CDR3nt: TGCAGTGCTAAGGTTGGAGGGACTGAAGCTTTCTTT; CDR3aa: CSAKVGGTEAFF
len: 12; abundance: NA; d_gene: NA; j_gene: TRBJ2-5; v_gene: TRBV10-3; CDR3nt: TGTGCCAGCCGGACTTCTCAAGAGACCCAGTACTTC; CDR3aa: CASRTSQETQYF
len: 15; abundance: NA; d_gene: TRBD2; j_gene: TRBJ2-7; v_gene: TRBV5-1; CDR3nt: TGCGCCAGCAGCTCGGAGACGGGAGGGAGGGGCGAGCAGTACTTC; CDR3aa: CASSSETGGRGEQYF
len: 14; abundance: many; d_gene: NA; j_gene: TRBJ2-1; v_gene: TRBV5-1; CDR3nt: TGCGCCAGCAGCTTTATCGCGGCCTACAATGAGCAGTTCTTC; CDR3aa: CASSFIAAYNEQFF
len: 15; abundance: few; d_gene: NA; j_gene: TRBJ1-6; v_gene: TRBV5-1; CDR3nt: TGCGCCAGCAGCACCGGGGACATCCATAATTCACCCCTCCACTTT; CDR3aa: CASSTGDIHNSPLHF
len: 14; abundance: NA; d_gene: TRBD1; j_gene: TRBJ2-7; v_gene: TRBV20-1; CDR3nt: TGCAGTGCTTTCCAACCGGGACAGGGATACGAGCAGTACTTC; CDR3aa: CSAFQPGQGYEQYF
len: 14; abundance: many; d_gene: NA; j_gene: TRBJ1-5; v_gene: TRBV4-2; CDR3nt: TGTGCCAGCAGCCAGAACGCAGGCAATCAGCCCCAGCATTTT; CDR3aa: CASSQNAGNQPQHF
len: 14; abundance: NA; d_gene: TRBD1; j_gene: TRBJ2-1; v_gene: TRBV18; CDR3nt: TGTGCCAGCTCACCACGGCAGGACAGGGATGAGCAGTTCTTC; CDR3aa: CASSPRQDRDEQFF
len: 14; abundance: many; d_gene: TRBD1; j_gene: TRBJ2-2; v_gene: TRBV28; CDR3nt: TGTGCCAGTGCACCGGGACAGGGATTCGGGGAGCTGTTTTTT; CDR3aa: CASAPGQGFGELFF
len: 15; abundance: NA; d_gene: NA; j_gene: TRBJ2-3; v_gene: TRBV6-2/TRBV6-3; CDR3nt: TGTGCCAGGGGCCACCGGGACCCTCCTAAGGATACGCAGTATTTT; CDR3aa: CARGHRDPPKDTQYF
len: 16; abundance: NA; d_gene: TRBD1; j_gene: TRBJ1-1; v_gene: TRBV10-3; CDR3nt: TGTGCCATCAGTGATAGGGGGACAGGAGGGAACACTGAAGCTTTCTTT; CDR3aa: CAISDRGTGGNTEAFF
len: 16; abundance: NA; d_gene: NA; j_gene: TRBJ2-7; v_gene: TRBV11-3; CDR3nt: TGTGCCAGCAGCCCCAACCCTTCAGCACTCTCCTACGAGCAGTACTTC; CDR3aa: CASSPNPSALSYEQYF
len: 15; abundance: few; d_gene: TRBD2; j_gene: TRBJ2-5; v_gene: TRBV12-3/TRBV12-4; CDR3nt: TGTGCCAGCGGGGGACTAGCGGGAGTCAGGGAGACCCAGTACTTC; CDR3aa: CASGGLAGVRETQYF
len: 15; abundance: many; d_gene: TRBD1; j_gene: TRBJ2-7; v_gene: TRBV12-3/TRBV12-4; CDR3nt: TGTGCCAGCAGTGGACGGACAGGGAACTCCTACGAGCAGTACTTC; CDR3aa: CASSGRTGNSYEQYF
len: 15; abundance: few; d_gene: NA; j_gene: TRBJ2-3; v_gene: TRBV4-1; CDR3nt: TGCGCCAGCAGCCAATTACTTGCGGGAACAGATACGCAGTATTTT; CDR3aa: CASSQLLAGTDTQYF
len: 13; abundance: NA; d_gene: TRBD1; j_gene: TRBJ2-5; v_gene: TRBV2; CDR3nt: TGTGCCAGCAGAGGACAGGGAGGAGAGACCCAGTACTTC; CDR3aa: CASRGQGGETQYF